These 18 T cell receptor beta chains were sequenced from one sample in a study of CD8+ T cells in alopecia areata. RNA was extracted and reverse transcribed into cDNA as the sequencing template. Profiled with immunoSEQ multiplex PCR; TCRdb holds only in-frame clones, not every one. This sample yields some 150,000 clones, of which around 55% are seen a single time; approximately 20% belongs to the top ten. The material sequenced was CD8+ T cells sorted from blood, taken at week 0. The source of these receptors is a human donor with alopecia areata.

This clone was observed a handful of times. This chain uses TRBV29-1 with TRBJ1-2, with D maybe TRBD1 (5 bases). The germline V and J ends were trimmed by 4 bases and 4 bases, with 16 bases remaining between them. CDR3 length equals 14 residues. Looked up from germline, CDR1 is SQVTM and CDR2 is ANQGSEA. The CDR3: CSVVGGNEGYGYTF. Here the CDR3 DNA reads TGCAGCGTTGTCGGGGGGAATGAGGGCTATGGCTACACCTTC.

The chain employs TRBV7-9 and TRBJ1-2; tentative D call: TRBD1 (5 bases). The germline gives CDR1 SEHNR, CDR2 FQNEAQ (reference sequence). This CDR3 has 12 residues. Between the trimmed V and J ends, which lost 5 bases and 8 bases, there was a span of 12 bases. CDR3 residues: CASSTGTDGYTF. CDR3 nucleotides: TGTGCCAGCAGCACGGGGACCGACGGCTACACCTTC. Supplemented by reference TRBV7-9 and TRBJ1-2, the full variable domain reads DTGVSQNPRHKITKRGQNVTFRCDPISEHNRLYWYRQTLGQGPEFLTYFQNEAQLEKSRLLSDRFSAERPKGSFSTLEIQRTEQGDSAMYLCASSTGTDGYTFGSGTRLTVV.

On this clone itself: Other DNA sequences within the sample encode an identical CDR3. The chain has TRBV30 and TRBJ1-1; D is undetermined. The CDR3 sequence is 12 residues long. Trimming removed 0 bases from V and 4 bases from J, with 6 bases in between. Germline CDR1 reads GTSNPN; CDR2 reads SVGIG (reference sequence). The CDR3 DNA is TGTGCCTGGAGTGTTCGAGGCACTGAAGCTTTCTTT. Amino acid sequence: CAWSVRGTEAFF.

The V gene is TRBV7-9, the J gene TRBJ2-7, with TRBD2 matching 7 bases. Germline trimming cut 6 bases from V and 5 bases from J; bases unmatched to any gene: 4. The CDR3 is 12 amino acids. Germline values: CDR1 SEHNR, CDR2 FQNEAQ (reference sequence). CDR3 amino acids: CASRQAGDEQYF. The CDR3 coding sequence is TGTGCCAGCAGGCAGGCGGGGGACGAGCAGTACTTC.

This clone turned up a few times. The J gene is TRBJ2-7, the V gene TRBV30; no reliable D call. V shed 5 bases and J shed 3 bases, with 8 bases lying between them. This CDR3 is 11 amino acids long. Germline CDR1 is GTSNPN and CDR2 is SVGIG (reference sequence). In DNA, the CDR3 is TGTGCCTGGGGGTTCAACTACGAGCAGTACTTC. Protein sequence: CAWGFNYEQYF. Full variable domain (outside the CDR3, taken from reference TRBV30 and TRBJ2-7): SQTIHQWPATLVQPVGSPLSLECTVEGTSNPNLYWYRQAAGRGLQLLFYSVGIGQISSEVPQNLSASRPQDRQFILSSKKLLLSDSGFYLCAWGFNYEQYFGPGTRLTVT.

CDR3: CASSPERRDEQYF. The CDR3 DNA is TGCGCCAGCAGCCCAGAGAGGAGGGACGAGCAGTACTTC. The V gene is TRBV4-1, the J gene TRBJ2-7; perhaps TRBD2 as D (6 bases). With 4 bases removed from V and 5 bases from J, the gap between germline ends came to 12 bases. Germline-derived CDR1 and CDR2 are MGHRA and YSYEKL. The CDR3 runs to 13 residues.

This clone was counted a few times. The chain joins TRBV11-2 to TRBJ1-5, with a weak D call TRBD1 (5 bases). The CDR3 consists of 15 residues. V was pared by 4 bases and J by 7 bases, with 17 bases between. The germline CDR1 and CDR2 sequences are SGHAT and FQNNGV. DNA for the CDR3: TGTGCCAGCAGCTCCGATCAGGGAGTAGGGCAGCCCCAGCATTTT. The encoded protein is CASSSDQGVGQPQHF.

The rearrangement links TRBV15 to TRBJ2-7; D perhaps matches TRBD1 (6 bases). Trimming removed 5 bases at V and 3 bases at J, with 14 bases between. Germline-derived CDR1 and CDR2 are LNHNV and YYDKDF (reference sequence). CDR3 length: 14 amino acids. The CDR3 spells CATSEWDNLYEQYF. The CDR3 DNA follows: TGTGCCACCAGCGAGTGGGACAATCTCTACGAGCAGTACTTC.

The DNA for the CDR3 is TGTGCCAGCAGCGTAGATGGCAGGGTGGACTATGGCTACACCTTC. Translating it yields CASSVDGRVDYGYTF. The V and J genes are TRBV9 and TRBJ1-2, with D maybe TRBD1 (5 bases). This CDR3 comprises 15 residues. Trimming cost V 0 bases and J 3 bases, with 12 bases left between them. The V gene's germline CDR1 is SGDLS and CDR2 YYNGEE. Full variable domain (missing parts from reference TRBV9 and TRBJ1-2): DSGVTQTPKHLITATGQRVTLRCSPRSGDLSVYWYQQSLDQGLQFLIQYYNGEERAKGNILERFSAQQFPDLHSELNLSSLELGDSALYFCASSVDGRVDYGYTFGSGTRLTVV.

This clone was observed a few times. The CDR3 nucleotides are TGCAGCGTTGATATGGGGAACACTGAAGCTTTCTTT. This translates into CSVDMGNTEAFF. The V call is TRBV29-1, the J call TRBJ1-1; D gene unclear. Trimming took off 3 bases at V and 1 base at J, with 6 bases between the two ends. The CDR3 is made up of 12 amino acids. Germline CDR1 SQVTM, CDR2 ANQGSEA.

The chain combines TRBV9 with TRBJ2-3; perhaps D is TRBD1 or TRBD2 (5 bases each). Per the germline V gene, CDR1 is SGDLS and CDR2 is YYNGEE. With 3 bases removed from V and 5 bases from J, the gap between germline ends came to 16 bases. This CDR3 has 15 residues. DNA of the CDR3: TGTGCCAGCAGCGCGCGTGGGACGGTCGGAGATACGCAGTATTTT. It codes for CASSARGTVGDTQYF. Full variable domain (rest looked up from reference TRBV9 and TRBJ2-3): DSGVTQTPKHLITATGQRVTLRCSPRSGDLSVYWYQQSLDQGLQFLIQYYNGEERAKGNILERFSAQQFPDLHSELNLSSLELGDSALYFCASSARGTVGDTQYFGPGTRLTVL.

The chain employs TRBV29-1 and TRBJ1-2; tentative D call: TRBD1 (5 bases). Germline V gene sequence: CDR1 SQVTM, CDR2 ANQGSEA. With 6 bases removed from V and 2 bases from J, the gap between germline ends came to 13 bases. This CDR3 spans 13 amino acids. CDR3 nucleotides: TGCAGCGTGAGAGGGGTAGGGAACTATGGCTACACCTTC. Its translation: CSVRGVGNYGYTF.

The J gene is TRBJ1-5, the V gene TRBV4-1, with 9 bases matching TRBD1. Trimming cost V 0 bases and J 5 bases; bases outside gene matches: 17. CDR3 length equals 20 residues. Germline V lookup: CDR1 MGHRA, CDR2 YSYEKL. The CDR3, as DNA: TGCGCCAGCAGCCAAGATCTCGGGACAGGGTATGGTGGATTGTATCAGCCCCAGCATTTT. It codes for CASSQDLGTGYGGLYQPQHF.

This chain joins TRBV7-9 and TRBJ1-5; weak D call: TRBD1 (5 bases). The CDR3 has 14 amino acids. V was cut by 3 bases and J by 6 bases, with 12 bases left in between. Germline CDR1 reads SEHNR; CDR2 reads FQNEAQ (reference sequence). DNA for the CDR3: TGTGCCAGCAGCTTTACGGACATCGGTCAGCCCCAGCATTTT. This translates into CASSFTDIGQPQHF.

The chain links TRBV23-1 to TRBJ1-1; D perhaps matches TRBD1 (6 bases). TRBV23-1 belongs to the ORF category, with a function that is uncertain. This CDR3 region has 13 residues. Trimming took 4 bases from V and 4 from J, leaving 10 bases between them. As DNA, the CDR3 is TGCGCCAGCAGTCGGCCAGGGGCCACTGAAGCTTTCTTT. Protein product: CASSRPGATEAFF.

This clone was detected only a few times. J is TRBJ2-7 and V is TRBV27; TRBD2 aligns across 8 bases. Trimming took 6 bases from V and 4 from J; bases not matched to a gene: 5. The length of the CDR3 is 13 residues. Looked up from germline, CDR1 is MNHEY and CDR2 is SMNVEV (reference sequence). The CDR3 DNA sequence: TGTGCCAGCAGCTCCGGCGGGGGGTACGAGCAGTACTTC. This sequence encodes CASSSGGGYEQYF.

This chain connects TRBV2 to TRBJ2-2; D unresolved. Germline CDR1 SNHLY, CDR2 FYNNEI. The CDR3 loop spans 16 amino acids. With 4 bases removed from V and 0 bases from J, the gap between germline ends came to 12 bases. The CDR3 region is CASSGEVTTNTGELFF. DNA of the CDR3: TGTGCCAGCAGTGGGGAAGTAACAACGAACACCGGGGAGCTGTTTTTT.

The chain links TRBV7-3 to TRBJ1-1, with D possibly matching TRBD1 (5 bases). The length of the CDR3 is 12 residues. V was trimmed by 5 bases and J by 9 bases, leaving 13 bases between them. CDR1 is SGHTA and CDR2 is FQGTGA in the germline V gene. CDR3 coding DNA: TGTGCCAGCAGCACCGGGACGGCTAAAGCTTTCTTT. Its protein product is CASSTGTAKAFF.